This T cell receptor (beta chain) was captured in a study of T-cell memory formation after mild COVID-19. The germline V gene has CDR1 SGHDT and CDR2 YYEEEE. Unmatched junction bases numbered 1, after V lost 7 bases and J lost 0 bases. The CDR3 has 12 amino acids. This clonotype was counted only a few times. The antigen is undetermined. Study-wide points: The authors did not confirm SARS-CoV-2 specificity of second-wave clones peaking day 37. CD4/CD8 balance characterized clones contracting day 15 to 85, and CD4+ skew characterized later expanders.

After 5'RACE with constant-segment primers, TCR alpha and TCR beta cDNA libraries carrying sample barcodes and UMIs were obtained. TCRdb processed the 5' RACE reads anew with MiXCR; each CDR3 protein has one entry. The data hold more than 250,000 distinct CDR3 sequences, with under 20% observed a single time. Source material: PBMCs or a T cell subset sorted from them (not recorded which). The J gene is TRBJ2-7, the V gene TRBV5-6; the match to TRBD2 covers 7 bases. The receptor comes from a man between 18 and 35 years old who had mild COVID-19 (a few samples of this study predate the infection). Cell type and time point are not known. Written as DNA, the CDR3 is TGTGCCAGCGGCGGGGGCTCCTACGAGCAGTACTTC. Its translation is CASGGGSYEQYF. The whole variable domain, filled in from reference TRBV5-6 and TRBJ2-7, reads DAGVTQSPTHLIKTRGQQVTLRCSPKSGHDTVSWYQQALGQGPQFIFQYYEEEERQRGNFPDRFSGHQFPNYSSELNVNALLLGDSALYLCASGGGSYEQYFGPGTRLTVT.